The source of this TCR beta chain is a study of T cells in Graves' hyperthyroidism and ophthalmopathy. General study findings and limits: Ophthalmopathy cases were set apart from stable hyperthyroidism by a 13 V-J model. Blood also showed most of the thyroid clonotypes that were expanded above 0.001.

With respect to this clonotype: Its cognate antigen is unknown.

The CDR3 regions of TCR beta were amplified from RNA transcripts. The HTBI primer set served for first-round RT-PCR of the TCR CDR3. TCRdb used MiXCR to reprocess the multiplex PCR reads, holding one entry per CDR3 protein. In the table there are about 640,000 distinct CDR3 sequences, 45% of which are singletons. Germline V lookup: CDR1 SGHVS, CDR2 FNYEAQ. The CDR3 extends over 14 amino acids. The V end was cut by 5 bases, the J end by 1 base, with 11 bases between. The chain links TRBV7-6 to TRBJ1-1, with D possibly being TRBD1 (5 bases). The source is an adult man with Graves' disease, either hyperthyroidism or ophthalmopathy (not recorded which). The sequenced sample was peripheral blood or thyroid tissue (not recorded which). The CDR3 region is CASSPWDGNTEAFF. CDR3 nucleotides: TGTGCCAGCAGCCCTTGGGACGGGAACACTGAAGCTTTCTTT.